The present T cell receptor (beta chain) was sequenced within a study of naive and memory T cell subsets. Findings and limits, study-wide: Clonotypes are single alpha or beta chains, not paired receptors.

The beta constant-region primer was an equimolar mix of two oligonucleotides covering TRBC1 and TRBC2. Ligated cDNA was amplified by four rounds of PCR with nested alpha and beta constant-region primers and SP2. One entry per CDR3 protein, called by TCRdb with MiXCR from the UMI-ligation and nested PCR reads. The sample yields around 160,000 distinct CDR3 sequences, 17% seen once. This clonotype was recorded a few times. Its antigen is unknown. The CDR3 runs 14 residues. V lost 8 bases and J lost 7, with 18 bases in between. Sequential positive selection took CD4 T cells first, then CD8 T cells. Cells stained for CD3, CD4, CD8, CD45RA and CD27 were sorted into four subsets.

The chain uses TRBV12-3 or TRBV12-4 and TRBJ2-1, with D possibly TRBD2 on 6 matching bases. This clonotype was sampled from a human donor in good health. The specimen was naive CD4+ T cells from blood. Here the CDR3 reads CASPRLRRANEQFF. CDR3 sequence (DNA): TGTGCCAGCCCCCGGCTAAGGAGGGCGAATGAGCAGTTCTTC.